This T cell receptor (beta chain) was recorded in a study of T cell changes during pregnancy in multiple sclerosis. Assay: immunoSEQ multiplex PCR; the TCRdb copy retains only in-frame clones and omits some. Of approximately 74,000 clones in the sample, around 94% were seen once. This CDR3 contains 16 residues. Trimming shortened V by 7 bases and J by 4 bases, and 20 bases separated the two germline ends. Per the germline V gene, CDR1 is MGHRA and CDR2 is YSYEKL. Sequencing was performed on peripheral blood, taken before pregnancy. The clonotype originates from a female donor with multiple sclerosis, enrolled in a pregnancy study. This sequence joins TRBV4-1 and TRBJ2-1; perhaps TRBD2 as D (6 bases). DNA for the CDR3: TGCGCCAGCACCGAAAGGGAGGCTAGCGTTTACAATGAGCAGTTCTTC. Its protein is CASTEREASVYNEQFF.